The clone carrying this TCR beta chain was recorded a few times. The antigen is not known. The data stem from a study of blood T cells in healthy people across ages. The study, taken as a whole, reports: Nothing was known about donor CMV status, and this possibly confounded expanded clonotype changes.

A second PCR of roughly 7 to 11 cycles used a sample-barcoded 5' primer and a J-beta primer mix. MiXCR, applied by TCRdb to the 5' RACE reads, yields one record per CDR3 protein. Altogether some 1.4 million distinct CDR3 sequences are present, 40% to 50% being singletons, with the ten largest covering 7% to 9.5%. Germline CDR1 reads SQVTM; CDR2 reads ANQGSEA. The CDR3 has 15 residues. The germline V and J ends were trimmed by 4 bases and 0 bases, with 15 bases remaining between them. Sequencing was carried out using blood. The gene calls are TRBV29-1 and TRBJ1-2; tentative D call: TRBD1 (5 bases). The sequence came from a young woman in good health. CDR3 sequence (DNA): TGCAGCGTTGCGGGGGGAGGGGCTGCTAACTATGGCTACACCTTC. Its protein is CSVAGGGAANYGYTF.